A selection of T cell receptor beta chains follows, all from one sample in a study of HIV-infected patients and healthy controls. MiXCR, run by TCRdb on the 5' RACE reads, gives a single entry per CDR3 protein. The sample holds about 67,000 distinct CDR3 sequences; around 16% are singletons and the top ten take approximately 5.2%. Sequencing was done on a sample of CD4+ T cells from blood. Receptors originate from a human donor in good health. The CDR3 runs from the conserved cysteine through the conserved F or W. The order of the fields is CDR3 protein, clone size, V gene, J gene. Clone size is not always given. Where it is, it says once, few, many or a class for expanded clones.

CDR3aa: CASSPSGTYGYTF
abundance: medium-sized
v_gene: TRBV7-9
j_gene: TRBJ1-2

CDR3aa: CASSLGLRDAPYNEQFF
abundance: .
v_gene: TRBV13
j_gene: TRBJ2-1

CDR3aa: CASSGVATGQETQYF
abundance: .
v_gene: TRBV28
j_gene: TRBJ2-5

CDR3aa: CASSLQGTHSNQPQHF
abundance: .
v_gene: TRBV7-2
j_gene: TRBJ1-5

CDR3aa: CASSLGTNQETQYF
abundance: .
v_gene: TRBV5-1
j_gene: TRBJ2-5

CDR3aa: CARPPGQGVRDQPQHF
abundance: many
v_gene: TRBV21-1
j_gene: TRBJ1-5

CDR3aa: CASTLGDTQYF
abundance: .
v_gene: TRBV12-3/TRBV12-4
j_gene: TRBJ2-3

CDR3aa: CAISSPWGLAGAGEQYF
abundance: .
v_gene: TRBV7-2
j_gene: TRBJ2-7

CDR3aa: CASSIGTSISYGYTF
abundance: .
v_gene: TRBV19
j_gene: TRBJ1-2

CDR3aa: CASRVTLGQPQHF
abundance: .
v_gene: TRBV2
j_gene: TRBJ1-5

CDR3aa: CASSMPDRATIYGYTF
abundance: .
v_gene: TRBV19
j_gene: TRBJ1-2

CDR3aa: CSAPAGITKEQYF
abundance: many
v_gene: TRBV20-1
j_gene: TRBJ2-7

CDR3aa: CASSERSGGHPLYNEQFF
abundance: .
v_gene: TRBV7-2
j_gene: TRBJ2-1

CDR3aa: CSARGVASTGELFF
abundance: .
v_gene: TRBV20-1
j_gene: TRBJ2-2

CDR3aa: CASPPNRGNTEAFF
abundance: few
v_gene: TRBV28
j_gene: TRBJ1-1

CDR3aa: CASIVGIQETQYF
abundance: many
v_gene: TRBV2
j_gene: TRBJ2-5

CDR3aa: CASRRYRDSGANVLTF
abundance: medium-sized
v_gene: TRBV12-3/TRBV12-4
j_gene: TRBJ2-6

CDR3aa: CSARVGAVYQETQYF
abundance: many
v_gene: TRBV20-1
j_gene: TRBJ2-5

CDR3aa: CSVRGGTDTQYF
abundance: few
v_gene: TRBV29-1
j_gene: TRBJ2-3

CDR3aa: CAISESNNEQFF
abundance: many
v_gene: TRBV10-3
j_gene: TRBJ2-1

CDR3aa: CSARDLRIQYF
abundance: many
v_gene: TRBV20-1
j_gene: TRBJ2-4

CDR3aa: CASSRVFRDTQYF
abundance: .
v_gene: TRBV4-3
j_gene: TRBJ2-3

CDR3aa: CASKTGAVVNEKLFF
abundance: .
v_gene: TRBV19
j_gene: TRBJ1-4

CDR3aa: CDSCQREEYGYTF
abundance: .
v_gene: TRBV12-3/TRBV12-4
j_gene: TRBJ1-2

CDR3aa: CASSLVGVRGREELFF
abundance: .
v_gene: TRBV7-2
j_gene: TRBJ2-2

CDR3aa: CASSPNPGMNTEAFF
abundance: few
v_gene: TRBV5-1
j_gene: TRBJ1-1

CDR3aa: CATSDSNAKLFF
abundance: .
v_gene: TRBV24-1
j_gene: TRBJ1-4

CDR3aa: CASSWTSGSVSYNEQFF
abundance: .
v_gene: TRBV18
j_gene: TRBJ2-1

CDR3aa: CASSQGGRTYEQYF
abundance: few
v_gene: TRBV3-1
j_gene: TRBJ2-7

CDR3aa: CASSLADRRGEKLFF
abundance: .
v_gene: TRBV5-1
j_gene: TRBJ1-4

CDR3aa: CATSKAGQGYYEQYF
abundance: .
v_gene: TRBV15
j_gene: TRBJ2-7

CDR3aa: CASSQGLSGTAGNTIYF
abundance: few
v_gene: TRBV4-3
j_gene: TRBJ1-3

CDR3aa: CASKDRDYNEQFF
abundance: .
v_gene: TRBV2
j_gene: TRBJ2-1

CDR3aa: CASSRSGSLPSGANVLTF
abundance: .
v_gene: TRBV23-1
j_gene: TRBJ2-6

CDR3aa: CATSDLGWGGGPWFVEQFF
abundance: few
v_gene: TRBV24-1
j_gene: TRBJ2-1

CDR3aa: CASSLEGPPTDTQYF
abundance: many
v_gene: TRBV7-6
j_gene: TRBJ2-3

CDR3aa: CACPLGVSNTGELFF
abundance: many
v_gene: TRBV7-3
j_gene: TRBJ2-2